Listed here are 2 T cell receptor beta chains from one sample, sequenced in a study of blood T cells in healthy people across ages. Then a second PCR, running roughly 7 to 11 cycles, was carried out with a sample-barcoded 5' primer and a J-beta primer mix. TCRdb processed the 5' RACE reads anew with MiXCR; each CDR3 protein has one entry. The table has 1 million to 1.2 million distinct CDR3 sequences, around two fifths seen once; the top ten hold roughly 14%. The sequencing sample was made of blood. These receptors originate from a man aged 18 to 29 in good health.

In its sample, this clonotype was seen a few times. The rearrangement uses TRBV21-1 and TRBJ2-7. TRBV21-1 is labeled a pseudogene. The CDR3 has 16 amino acids. CDR3 coding DNA: TGTGCCAGCAGCAAAGCCAGCTGTTCGCTTCACTACGAGCAGTACTTC. It is translated as CASSKASCSLHYEQYF.

This clonotype was observed a handful of times. The V call is TRBV13, the J call TRBJ1-1; D uncertain. Looked up from germline, CDR1 is PRHDT and CDR2 is FYEKMQ (reference sequence). V was pared by 0 bases and J by 7 bases, with 12 bases between. This CDR3 has 14 amino acids. The CDR3 reads CASSLGGMGNEAFF. The CDR3 DNA sequence: TGTGCCAGCAGCTTAGGGGGGATGGGAAATGAAGCTTTCTTT.